These T cell receptor beta chains were read from a single sample in a study of blood T cells in healthy people across ages. TCRdb re-called the 5' RACE reads with MiXCR, one entry per CDR3 protein. In the table there are 650,000 to 950,000 distinct CDR3 sequences, 44% of which are singletons. What was sequenced was blood. The receptors were gathered from a man aged 60-69 years in good health. The conserved cysteine and the conserved F or W are not part of the CDR3 here. A D gene is named only where the DNA matches it firmly.

>-|11|TRBV11-2
ASSPVRDTEAF
>-|12|TRBV6-6
ASSYTRDVGERY
>-|12|TRBV18
ASSPTEPSYEQY
>-|11|TRBV4-3
ASSPDLGAQAF
>TRBD1|13|TRBV7-2
ASSLGEAGGSPLH
>-|11|TRBV5-1
ASSLAVVNEQF
>-|10|TRBV7-2
ASRGSVGELF
>-|12|TRBV20-1
SARGRRQTYEQY
>TRBD2|13|TRBV6-1
ASTGAGRSTDTQY
>TRBD2|13|TRBV15
ATSRESSGGYEQY
>TRBD1|11|TRBV10-3
AATDRDSSPLH
>-|11|TRBV7-2
ASSSDADQPQH
>TRBD1|13|TRBV27
ASSSTGGRQETQY
>TRBD2|13|TRBV18
ASSRGTSGGKTQY
>-|14|TRBV5-1
ASTPGGGFPQETQY
>-|10|TRBV25-1
ASSDGVYGYT
>TRBD1|11|TRBV5-1
ASSPDRAVEQY
>-|12|TRBV7-9
ASSNDYVTDTQY
>TRBD1|14|TRBV4-3
ASSQDRVRGRNEQF
>-|12|TRBV6-2/TRBV6-3
ASQPPLGKETQY
>-|11|TRBV6-5
ASGRVGPSVLT
>-|13|TRBV5-1
ASTREPMRSYEQY
>-|15|TRBV5-6
ASSLPGLPSKDTEAF
>TRBD1|14|TRBV7-9
ASSYRQGAGANVLT
>-|12|TRBV12-3/TRBV12-4
ASSLGAGPPTQY
>TRBD2|14|TRBV4-1
ASSQGTLAATGELF
>TRBD1|12|TRBV7-2
ASRDTGQGNEQY
>-|18|TRBV4-3
ASSQDPPPGGYSGANVLT
>TRBD1|11|TRBV2
AERQGENSPLH